This T cell receptor beta chain was obtained from a study of control samples from healthy donors and cancer patients. Using immunoSEQ multiplex PCR, the repertoire was profiled, and TCRdb retains in-frame clones only, with some absent. The profile shows around 130,000 clones, under 95% of them singletons. V gave up 5 bases and J gave up 13 bases, with 18 bases separating them. CDR3 length: 13 amino acids. Germline lookup yields CDR1 SGHTA and CDR2 FQGNSA. The material sequenced was PBMCs. The chain combines TRBV7-2 with TRBJ2-1; D gene ambiguous. The receptor was isolated from a man in his forties or fifties with head and neck cancer. The CDR3 DNA reads as TGTGCCAGCAGCCGCCCCCTCGACTCGCATCAGTTCTTC. This encodes CASSRPLDSHQFF. The full variable domain, completed using reference TRBV7-2 and TRBJ2-1, is GAGVSQSPSNKVTEKGKDVELRCDPISGHTALYWYRQSLGQGLEFLIYFQGNSAPDKSGLPSDRFSAERTGGSVSTLTIQRTQQEDSAVYLCASSRPLDSHQFFGPGTRLTVL.